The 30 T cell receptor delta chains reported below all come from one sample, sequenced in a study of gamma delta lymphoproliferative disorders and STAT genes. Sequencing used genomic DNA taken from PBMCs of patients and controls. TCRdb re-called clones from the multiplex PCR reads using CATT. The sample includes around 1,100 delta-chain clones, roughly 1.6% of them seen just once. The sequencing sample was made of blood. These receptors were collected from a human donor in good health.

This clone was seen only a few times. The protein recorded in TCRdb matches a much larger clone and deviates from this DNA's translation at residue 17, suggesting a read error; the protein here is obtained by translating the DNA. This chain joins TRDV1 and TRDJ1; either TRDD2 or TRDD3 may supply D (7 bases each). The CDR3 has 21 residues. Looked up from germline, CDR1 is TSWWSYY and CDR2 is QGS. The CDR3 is CALGEFLRGGWGSLYTNKLIF. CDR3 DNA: TGTGCTCTTGGGGAATTCCTACGGGGTGGCTGGGGGTCCCTGTACACCAATAAACTCATCTTT.

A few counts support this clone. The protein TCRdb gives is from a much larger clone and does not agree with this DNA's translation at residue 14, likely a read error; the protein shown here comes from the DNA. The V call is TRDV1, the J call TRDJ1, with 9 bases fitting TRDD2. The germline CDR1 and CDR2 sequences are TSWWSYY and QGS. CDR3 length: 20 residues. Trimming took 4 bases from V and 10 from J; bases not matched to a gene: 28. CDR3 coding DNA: TGTGCTCTTGGGGGCCCACATCCTTCCTACGTGGGGAGGTTGTACCGGGGACTCATCTTT. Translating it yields CALGGPHPSYVGRLYRGLIF.

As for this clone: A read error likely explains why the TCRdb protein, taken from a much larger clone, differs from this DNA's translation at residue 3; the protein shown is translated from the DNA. CDR3 in DNA: TGTGCCCTTAAATTCACTCGAGAGAGGTACTGGGGGATCACCGATAAACTCATCTTT. Residues: CALKFTRERYWGITDKLIF. The chain joins TRDV3 to TRDJ1, with TRDD3 matching over 10 bases. The length of the CDR3 is 19 residues. Germline V gives CDR1 TVYSNPD, CDR2 GDNSRS (reference sequence). V was pared by 5 bases and J by 1 base, with 22 bases of the junction left unmatched.

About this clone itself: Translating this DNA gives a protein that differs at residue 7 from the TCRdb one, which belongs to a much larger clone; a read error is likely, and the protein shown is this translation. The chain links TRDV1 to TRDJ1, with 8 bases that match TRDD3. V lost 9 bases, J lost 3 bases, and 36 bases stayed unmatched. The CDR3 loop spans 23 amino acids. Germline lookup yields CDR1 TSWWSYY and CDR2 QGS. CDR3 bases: TGTGCTCTCTGCGGTGGGATCTACCCCGTACTGGGGGCCTCGATAATACGGGCCGATAAACTCATCTTT. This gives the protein CALCGGIYPVLGASIIRADKLIF.

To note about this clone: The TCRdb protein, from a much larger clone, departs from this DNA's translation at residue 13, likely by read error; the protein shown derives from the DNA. The DNA for the CDR3 is TGTGCCTTTAGTGGGCAGGGGGATACGGGGCATAAACCCATCTTT. Translated: CAFSGQGDTGHKPIF. J is TRDJ1 and V is TRDV3; TRDD3 aligns across 10 bases. From germline, CDR1 is TVYSNPD and CDR2 GDNSRS (reference sequence). The CDR3 length is 15 residues.

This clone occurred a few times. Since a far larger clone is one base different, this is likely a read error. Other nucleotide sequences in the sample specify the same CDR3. The chain's CDR3 is CALGELWGTPYTDKLIF. In DNA form, the CDR3 reads TGTGCTCTTGGGGAATTATGGGGGACCCCTTACACCGATAAACTCATCTTT. The chain has TRDV1 and TRDJ1, with TRDD3 matching 7 bases. Unmatched junction bases numbered 9, after V lost 2 bases and J lost 0 bases. This CDR3 has 17 residues. The germline V gene has CDR1 TSWWSYY and CDR2 QGS.

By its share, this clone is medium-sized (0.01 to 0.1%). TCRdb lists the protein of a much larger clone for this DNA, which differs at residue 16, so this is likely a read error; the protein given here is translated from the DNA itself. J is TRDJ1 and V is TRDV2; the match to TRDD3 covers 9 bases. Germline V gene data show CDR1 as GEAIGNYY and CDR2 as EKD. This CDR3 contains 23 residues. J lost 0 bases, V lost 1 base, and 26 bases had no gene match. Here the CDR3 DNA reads TGTGCCTGTGACACACGTGGGGCAATTACTGGGGGAGCCAGGCCCTCAAACACCGATAAACTCATCTTT. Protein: CACDTRGAITGGARPSNTDKLIF.

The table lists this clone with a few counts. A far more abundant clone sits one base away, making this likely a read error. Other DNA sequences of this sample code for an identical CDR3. The CDR3 reads CACDTIRGLPRVGSWDTRQMFF. Written as DNA, the CDR3 is TGTGCCTGTGACACCATCCGGGGGCTCCCCCGAGTAGGCTCCTGGGACACCCGACAGATGTTTTTT. V gene TRDV2 combines with J gene TRDJ3; the D gene is possibly TRDD3 (5 bases). This CDR3 is built from 22 residues. From germline, CDR1 is GEAIGNYY and CDR2 EKD.

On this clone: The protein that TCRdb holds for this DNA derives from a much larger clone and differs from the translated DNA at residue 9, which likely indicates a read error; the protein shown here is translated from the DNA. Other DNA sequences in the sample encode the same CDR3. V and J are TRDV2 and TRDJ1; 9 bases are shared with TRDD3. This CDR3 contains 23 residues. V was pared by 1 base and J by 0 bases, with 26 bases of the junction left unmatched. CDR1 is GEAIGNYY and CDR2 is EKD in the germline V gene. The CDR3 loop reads CACDTRGATTGGARPPNTDKLIF. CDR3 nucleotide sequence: TGTGCCTGTGACACTCGTGGGGCAACTACTGGGGGAGCCAGGCCCCCAAACACCGATAAACTCATCTTT.

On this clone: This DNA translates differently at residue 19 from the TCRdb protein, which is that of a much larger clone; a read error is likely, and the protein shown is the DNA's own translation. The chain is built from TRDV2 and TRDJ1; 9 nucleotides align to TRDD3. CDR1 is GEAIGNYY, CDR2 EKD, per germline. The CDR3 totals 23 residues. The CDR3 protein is CACDTRGAITGGARPPNTEKLIF. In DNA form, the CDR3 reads TGTGCCTGTGACACACGTGGGGCAATTACTGGGGGAGCCAGGCCCCCAAACACCGAAAAACTCATCTTT.

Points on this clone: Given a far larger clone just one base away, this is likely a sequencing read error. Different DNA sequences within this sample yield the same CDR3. The CDR3 spells CACDSVLGDTDKLIF. DNA of the CDR3: TGTGCCTGTGACTCTGTACTGGGGGACACCGATAAACTCATTTTT. This rearrangement joins TRDV2 to TRDJ1; 9 bases are a match to TRDD3. Germline CDR1 GEAIGNYY, CDR2 EKD. The CDR3 contains 15 residues.

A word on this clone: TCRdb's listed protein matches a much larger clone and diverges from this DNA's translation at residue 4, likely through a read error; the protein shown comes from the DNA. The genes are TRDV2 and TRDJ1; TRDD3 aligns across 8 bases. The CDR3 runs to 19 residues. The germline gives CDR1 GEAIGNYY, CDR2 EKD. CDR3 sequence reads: CACNTFPTRGIVGSDKLIF. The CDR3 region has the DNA TGTGCCTGTAACACCTTCCCCACTAGGGGGATAGTGGGGTCCGATAAACTCATCTTT.

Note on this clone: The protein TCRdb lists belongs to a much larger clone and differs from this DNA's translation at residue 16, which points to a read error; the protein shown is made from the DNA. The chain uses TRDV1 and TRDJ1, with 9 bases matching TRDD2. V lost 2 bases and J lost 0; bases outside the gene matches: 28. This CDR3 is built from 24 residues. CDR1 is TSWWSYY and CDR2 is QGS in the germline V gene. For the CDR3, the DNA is TGTGCTCTTGGGGAAGGGGGTTGCCTTCCTACCCTTATACTGGGGAATACGTACACCGATAAACTCATCTTT. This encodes CALGEGGCLPTLILGNTYTDKLIF.

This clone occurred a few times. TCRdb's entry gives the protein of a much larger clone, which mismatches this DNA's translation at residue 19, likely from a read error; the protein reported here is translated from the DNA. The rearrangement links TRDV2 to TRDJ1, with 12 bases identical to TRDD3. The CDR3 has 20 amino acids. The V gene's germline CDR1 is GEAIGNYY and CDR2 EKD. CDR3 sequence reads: CACDPLATGGYNLPTDKLTF. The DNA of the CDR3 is TGTGCCTGTGACCCGCTTGCAACTGGGGGATACAATCTCCCGACCGATAAACTCACCTTT.

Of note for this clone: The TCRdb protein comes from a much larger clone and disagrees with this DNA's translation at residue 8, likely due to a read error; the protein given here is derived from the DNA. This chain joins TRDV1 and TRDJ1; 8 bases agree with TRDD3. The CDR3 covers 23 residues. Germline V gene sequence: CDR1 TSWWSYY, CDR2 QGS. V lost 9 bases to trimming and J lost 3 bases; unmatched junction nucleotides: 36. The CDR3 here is CALCGGTCPVLGASIIRADKLIF. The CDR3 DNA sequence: TGTGCTCTCTGCGGTGGGACCTGCCCCGTACTGGGGGCCTCGATAATACGGGCCGATAAACTCATCTTT.

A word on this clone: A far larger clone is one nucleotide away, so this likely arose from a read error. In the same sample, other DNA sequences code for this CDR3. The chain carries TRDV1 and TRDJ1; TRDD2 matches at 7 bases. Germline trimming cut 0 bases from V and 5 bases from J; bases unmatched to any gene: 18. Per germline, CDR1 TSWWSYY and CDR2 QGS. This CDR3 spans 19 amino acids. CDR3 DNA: TGTGCTCTTGGGGAACTTTCCTTCCTTTCTCCTTCTCGGCCTGATAAACTCATCTTT. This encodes CALGELSFLSPSRPDKLIF.

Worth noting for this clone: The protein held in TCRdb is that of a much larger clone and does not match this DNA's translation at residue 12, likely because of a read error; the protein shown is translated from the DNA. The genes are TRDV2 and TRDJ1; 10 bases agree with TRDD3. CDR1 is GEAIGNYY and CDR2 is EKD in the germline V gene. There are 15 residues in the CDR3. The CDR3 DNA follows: TGTGCCTGTGAAGCCCTGGGGGATAACACCGATAGACTCATCTTT. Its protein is CACEALGDNTDRLIF.

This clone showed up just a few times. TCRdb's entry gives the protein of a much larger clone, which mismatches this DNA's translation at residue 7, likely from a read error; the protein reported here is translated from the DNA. CDR3 amino acids: CACDPLCTLGSKYTDKLIF. The CDR3 nucleotides are TGTGCCTGTGACCCTCTCTGCACCTTGGGTTCTAAGTACACCGATAAACTCATCTTT. The rearrangement links TRDV2 to TRDJ1; D unresolved. Between the trimmed V and J ends, which lost 3 bases and 0 bases, there was a span of 25 bases. Germline CDR1 is GEAIGNYY and CDR2 is EKD. The CDR3 spans 19 residues.

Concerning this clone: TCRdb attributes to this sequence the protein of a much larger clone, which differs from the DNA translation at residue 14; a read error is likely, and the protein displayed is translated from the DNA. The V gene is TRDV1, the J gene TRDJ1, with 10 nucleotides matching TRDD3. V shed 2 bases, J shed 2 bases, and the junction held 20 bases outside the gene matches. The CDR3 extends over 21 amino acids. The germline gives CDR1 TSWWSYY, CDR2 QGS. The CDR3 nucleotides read TGTGCTCTTGGGGAAGGTCTCCTACGTACTGGGGGATCCCCGGGGACCGATAAACTCATCTTT. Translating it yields CALGEGLLRTGGSPGTDKLIF.

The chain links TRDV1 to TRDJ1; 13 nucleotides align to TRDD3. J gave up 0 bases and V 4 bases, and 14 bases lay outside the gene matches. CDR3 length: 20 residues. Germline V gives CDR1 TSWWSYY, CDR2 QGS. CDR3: CALGVILYWGIRGYTDKLIF. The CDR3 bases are TGTGCTCTTGGGGTTATACTCTACTGGGGGATACGGGGGTACACCGATAAACTCATCTTT.

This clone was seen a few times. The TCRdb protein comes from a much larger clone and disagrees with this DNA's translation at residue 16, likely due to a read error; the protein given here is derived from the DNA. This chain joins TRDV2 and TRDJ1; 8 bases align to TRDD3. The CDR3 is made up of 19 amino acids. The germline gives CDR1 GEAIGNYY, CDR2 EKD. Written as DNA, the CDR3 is TGTGCCTGTGACACCTTCCCCACTAGGGGGATAGTGGGGTCCGATGAACTCATCTTT. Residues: CACDTFPTRGIVGSDELIF.

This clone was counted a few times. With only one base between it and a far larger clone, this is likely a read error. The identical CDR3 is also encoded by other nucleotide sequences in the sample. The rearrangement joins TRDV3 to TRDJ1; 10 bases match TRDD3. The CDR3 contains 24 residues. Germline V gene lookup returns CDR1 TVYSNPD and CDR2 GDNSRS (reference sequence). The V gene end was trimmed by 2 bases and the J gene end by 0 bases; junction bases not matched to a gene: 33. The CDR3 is CAFCGGNFPSFPYWGIPYTDKLIF. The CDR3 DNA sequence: TGTGCCTTTTGTGGTGGGAACTTCCCCAGTTTTCCCTATTGGGGGATACCGTACACCGATAAACTCATCTTT.

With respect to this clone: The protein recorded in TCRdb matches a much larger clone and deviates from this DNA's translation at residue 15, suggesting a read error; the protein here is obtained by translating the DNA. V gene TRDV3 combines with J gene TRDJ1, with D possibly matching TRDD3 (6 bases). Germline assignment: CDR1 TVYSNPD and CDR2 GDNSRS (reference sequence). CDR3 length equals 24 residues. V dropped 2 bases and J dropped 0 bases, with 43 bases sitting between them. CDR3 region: CAFCGGNFPSFPYWRIPYTDKLIF. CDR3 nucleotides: TGTGCCTTTTGTGGTGGGAACTTCCCCAGTTTTCCCTACTGGAGGATACCGTACACCGATAAACTCATCTTT.

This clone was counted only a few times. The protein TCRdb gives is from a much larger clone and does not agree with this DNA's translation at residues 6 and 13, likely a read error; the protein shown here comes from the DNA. DNA of the CDR3: TGTGCTCTTGGGACTCACTTGCTTATACTGGGGGATAAGGCACTCATCTTT. It translates to CALGTHLLILGDKALIF. The chain is built from TRDV1 and TRDJ1; TRDD3 matches 11 bases. CDR1 and CDR2 (germline): TSWWSYY, QGS. J lost 10 bases, V lost 5 bases, and 18 bases had no gene match. CDR3 length: 17 residues.

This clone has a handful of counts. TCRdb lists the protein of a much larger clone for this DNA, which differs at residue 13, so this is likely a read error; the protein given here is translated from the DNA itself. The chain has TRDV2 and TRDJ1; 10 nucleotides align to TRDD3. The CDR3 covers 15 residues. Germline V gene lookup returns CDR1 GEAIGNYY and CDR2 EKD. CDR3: CACEALGDNTDKPIF. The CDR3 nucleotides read TGTGCCTGTGAAGCCCTGGGGGATAACACCGATAAACCCATCTTT.

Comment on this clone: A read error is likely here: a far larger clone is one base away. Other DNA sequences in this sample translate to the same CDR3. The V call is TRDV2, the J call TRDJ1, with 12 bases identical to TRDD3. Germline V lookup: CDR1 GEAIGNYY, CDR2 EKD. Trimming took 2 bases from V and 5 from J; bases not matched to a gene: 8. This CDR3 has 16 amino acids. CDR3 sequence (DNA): TGTGCCTGTGACAGTTTACTGGGGGATACCACAGATAAACTCATCTTT. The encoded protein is CACDSLLGDTTDKLIF.

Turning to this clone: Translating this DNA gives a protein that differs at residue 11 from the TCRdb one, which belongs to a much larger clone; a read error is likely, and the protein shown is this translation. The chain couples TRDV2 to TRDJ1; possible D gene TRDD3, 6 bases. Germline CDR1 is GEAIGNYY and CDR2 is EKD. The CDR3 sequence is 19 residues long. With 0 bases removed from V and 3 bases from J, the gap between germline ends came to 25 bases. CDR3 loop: CACDTFPTRGTVGSDKLIF. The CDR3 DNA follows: TGTGCCTGTGACACCTTCCCCACTAGGGGGACAGTGGGGTCCGATAAACTCATCTTT.

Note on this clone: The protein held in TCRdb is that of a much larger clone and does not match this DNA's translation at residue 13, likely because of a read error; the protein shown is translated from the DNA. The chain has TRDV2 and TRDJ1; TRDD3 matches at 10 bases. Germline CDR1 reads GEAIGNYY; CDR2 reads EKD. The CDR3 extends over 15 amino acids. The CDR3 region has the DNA TGTGCCTGTGAAGCCCTGGGGGATAACACCGATAAATTCATCTTT. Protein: CACEALGDNTDKFIF.

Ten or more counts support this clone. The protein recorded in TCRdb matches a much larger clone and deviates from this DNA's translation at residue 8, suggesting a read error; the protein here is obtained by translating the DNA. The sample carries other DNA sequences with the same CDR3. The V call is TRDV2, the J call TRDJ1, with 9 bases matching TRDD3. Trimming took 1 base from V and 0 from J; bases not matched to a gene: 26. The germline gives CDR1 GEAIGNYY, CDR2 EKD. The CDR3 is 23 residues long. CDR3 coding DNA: TGTGCCTGTGACACACGTGGGGTAATTACTGGGGGAGCCAGGCCCCCAAACACCGATAAACTCATCTTT. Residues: CACDTRGVITGGARPPNTDKLIF.

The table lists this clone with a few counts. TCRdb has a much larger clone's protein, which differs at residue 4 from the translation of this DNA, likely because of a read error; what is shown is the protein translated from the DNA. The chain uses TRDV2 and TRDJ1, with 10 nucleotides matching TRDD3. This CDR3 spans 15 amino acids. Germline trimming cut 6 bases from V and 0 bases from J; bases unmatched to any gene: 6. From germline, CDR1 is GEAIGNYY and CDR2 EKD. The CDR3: CACKALGDNTDKLIF. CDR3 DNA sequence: TGTGCCTGTAAAGCCCTGGGGGATAACACCGATAAACTCATCTTT.